What follows are 17 T cell receptor beta chains derived from one specimen sequenced in a study of T cell changes during pregnancy in multiple sclerosis. Produced via immunoSEQ multiplex PCR; TCRdb's table is partial and in-frame only. The repertoire holds around 40,000 clones, with 85% to 90% as singletons. The input for sequencing was CD4+ T cells from peripheral blood mononuclear cells, taken in the first trimester of pregnancy. The receptors derive from a female donor with multiple sclerosis, enrolled in a pregnancy study.

The chain has TRBV29-1 and TRBJ1-1, with 7 bases fitting TRBD1. CDR1 SQVTM and CDR2 ANQGSEA come from the germline V gene. The junction had 5 bases not matched to a gene; V was cut back by 6 bases and J by 1 base. This CDR3 is built from 13 residues. The CDR3: CSVRTGANTEAFF. CDR3 coding DNA: TGCAGCGTGAGGACAGGAGCGAACACTGAAGCTTTCTTT.

This clone was seen just once. The CDR3 DNA is TGTGCCAGCAGCGCGTGGGGGGGGGATACGCAGTATTTT. Protein sequence: CASSAWGGDTQYF. The V call is TRBV9, the J call TRBJ2-3; the match to TRBD2 covers 7 bases. CDR1 is SGDLS, CDR2 YYNGEE, per germline. CDR3 length: 13 residues. The V segment lost 3 bases and the J segment 6 bases; nucleotides outside the gene matches: 4.

The chain joins TRBV10-3 to TRBJ2-5, with 7 positions matching TRBD2. Trimming cost V 0 bases and J 2 bases; bases outside gene matches: 6. CDR3 length: 16 residues. In germline, CDR1 is ENHRY, CDR2 SYGVKD. DNA for the CDR3: TGTGCCATCAGTGAGTCTGGGGCTAGCGGACAAGAGACCCAGTACTTC. The encoded protein is CAISESGASGQETQYF.

The J gene is TRBJ2-6, the V gene TRBV28; D gene uncertain. This CDR3 spans 14 amino acids. Germline CDR1 reads MDHEN; CDR2 reads SYDVKM. The V gene lost 6 bases and the J gene lost 0 bases, with 6 bases spanning the gap. This CDR3 is CASRTRSGANVLTF. CDR3 bases: TGTGCCAGCAGGACTCGCTCTGGGGCCAACGTCCTGACTTTC.

The DNA of the CDR3 is TGTGCCAGCAGCACGACAACTCTAGCTCCGCAGTACTTC. Amino acids: CASSTTTLAPQYF. The chain recombines TRBV7-2 with TRBJ2-5; perhaps TRBD2 as D (5 bases). CDR1 and CDR2 (germline): SGHTA, FQGNSA. The CDR3 runs 13 residues. Trimming shortened V by 5 bases and J by 11 bases, and 18 bases separated the two germline ends.

This clone was picked up one time. This chain links TRBV9 with TRBJ2-5; possible D gene TRBD2, 5 bases. V was cut by 0 bases and J by 5 bases, with 14 bases left in between. Germline V gene lookup returns CDR1 SGDLS and CDR2 YYNGEE. This CDR3 spans 15 amino acids. CDR3 DNA: TGTGCCAGCAGCGTAGCTCAGGACCCGGGGGAGACCCAGTACTTC. Its translation: CASSVAQDPGETQYF.

The chain links TRBV27 to TRBJ2-5; TRBD1 aligns across 8 bases. The CDR3 totals 15 residues. V lost 4 bases and J lost 5; bases outside the gene matches: 9. The germline gives CDR1 MNHEY, CDR2 SMNVEV (reference sequence). CDR3: CASSSRGQARETQYF. CDR3 nucleotides: TGTGCCAGCAGTTCGCGGGGACAGGCACGGGAGACCCAGTACTTC.

The V and J genes are TRBV7-3 and TRBJ2-2; D not certain. The CDR3 is 12 amino acids. Trimming cost V 6 bases and J 8 bases, with 10 bases left between them. Germline loops: CDR1 SGHTA, CDR2 FQGTGA. The CDR3 is CASSPQLGELFF. The DNA for the CDR3 is TGTGCCAGCAGTCCCCAGTTAGGGGAGCTGTTTTTT.

The rearrangement uses TRBV6-1 and TRBJ2-2; D uncertain. The ends were cut back, 2 bases at V and 4 bases at J, with 11 bases in the middle. This CDR3 contains 15 residues. The germline gives CDR1 MNHNS, CDR2 SASEGT. CDR3 nucleotide sequence: TGTGCCAGCAGTGAATCCCTATTGCTCACCGGGGAGCTGTTTTTT. It yields the protein CASSESLLLTGELFF.

V and J are TRBV10-3 and TRBJ1-1; TRBD1 matches 9 bases. Germline V gene data show CDR1 as ENHRY and CDR2 as SYGVKD. The J segment lost 6 bases and the V segment lost 5 bases, leaving 4 bases of the junction unmatched. This CDR3 comprises 13 residues. CDR3 nucleotide sequence: TGTGCCATCAGTTTGGACAGGGGCTCTGAAGCTTTCTTT. This sequence encodes CAISLDRGSEAFF.

The rearrangement joins TRBV18 to TRBJ2-7, with 7 positions matching TRBD1. There are 13 residues in the CDR3. Germline loops: CDR1 KGHSH, CDR2 LQKENI. The J segment lost 4 bases and the V segment lost 8 bases, leaving 8 bases of the junction unmatched. CDR3 region: CASQGQASYEQYF. The CDR3 region has the DNA TGTGCCAGCCAAGGACAGGCCTCGTACGAGCAGTACTTC.

This rearrangement joins TRBV10-3 to TRBJ2-1; 12 bases agree with TRBD2. CDR3 length: 14 residues. CDR1 and CDR2 from the germline V gene are ENHRY and SYGVKD. Trimming cost V 9 bases and J 7 bases; bases outside gene matches: 7. The CDR3 DNA is TGTGCCATAAGACTAGCGGGAGAGGGAAATGAGCAGTTCTTC. It encodes CAIRLAGEGNEQFF.

This clone was detected once. The J gene is TRBJ2-3, the V gene TRBV7-9, with 11 bases lining up with TRBD1. With V trimmed by 7 bases and J by 7 bases, 13 bases remained unmatched. This CDR3 has 16 residues. Germline CDR1 is SEHNR and CDR2 is FQNEAQ (reference sequence). The CDR3 is CASTLLLGQGGNTQYF. CDR3 in DNA: TGTGCCAGCACCCTGCTGCTGGGACAGGGGGGAAATACGCAGTATTTT.

The rearrangement uses TRBV18 and TRBJ1-2, with 8 bases lining up with TRBD1. In germline, CDR1 is KGHSH, CDR2 LQKENI. Trimming took 0 bases from V and 9 from J; bases not matched to a gene: 15. This CDR3 region has 17 residues. The CDR3 DNA sequence: TGTGCCAGCTCACCACCACCGGTATCATGGACAGGGTTGAGCTACACCTTC. This translates into CASSPPPVSWTGLSYTF.

Written as DNA, the CDR3 is TGCGCCAGCAGTCCCCGGCTAGCGGCCGGGGATACGCAGTATTTT. Its protein product is CASSPRLAAGDTQYF. J is TRBJ2-3 and V is TRBV10-1; 7 nucleotides line up with TRBD2. Germline trimming cut 5 bases from V and 6 bases from J; bases unmatched to any gene: 11. Germline lookup yields CDR1 WNHNN and CDR2 SYGVQD (reference sequence). There are 15 residues in the CDR3.

V and J are TRBV5-4 and TRBJ2-7; D unresolved. The CDR3 loop spans 13 amino acids. Trimming took off 3 bases at V and 2 bases at J, with 9 bases between the two ends. Germline values: CDR1 SGHNT, CDR2 YYREEE (reference sequence). CDR3 residues: CASSSVKTYEQYF. The CDR3 nucleotides are TGTGCCAGCAGCTCCGTAAAAACCTACGAGCAGTACTTC.

This clone was picked up one time. The chain has TRBV2 and TRBJ1-2; D remains ambiguous. The germline V gene encodes CDR1 SNHLY and CDR2 FYNNEI. CDR3 length: 13 residues. Between the trimmed V and J ends, which lost 5 bases and 1 base, there was a span of 8 bases. CDR3 sequence reads: CASSNDINYGYTF. DNA of the CDR3: TGTGCCAGCAGTAATGACATTAACTATGGCTACACCTTC.